Presented here are 18 T cell receptor beta chains from one specimen sequenced in a study of Graves' ophthalmopathy and Graves' hyperthyroidism. TCR beta CDR3 regions were amplified from RNA transcripts. A first-round RT-PCR used HTBI primers, followed by a second-round multiplex PCR. TCRdb called the multiplex PCR reads again in MiXCR, with one record for every CDR3 protein. The sample shows 170,000 or so distinct CDR3 sequences, 30% to 45% of them seen only once. The sample consisted of peripheral blood. The receptors were gathered from a woman aged 35 to 49 with Graves' ophthalmopathy.

The chain combines TRBV19 with TRBJ1-1; D is unresolved. CDR3 size: 15 residues. V lost 1 base and J lost 0, with 9 bases in between. From germline, CDR1 is LNHDA and CDR2 SQIVND (reference sequence). As DNA, the CDR3 is TGTGCCAGTAGTATAGCAGGTTCCCTGAACACTGAAGCTTTCTTT. Its translation: CASSIAGSLNTEAFF. Full variable domain (outside the CDR3, taken from reference TRBV19 and TRBJ1-1): DGGITQSPKYLFRKEGQNVTLSCEQNLNHDAMYWYRQDPGQGLRLIYYSQIVNDFQKGDIAEGYSVSREKKESFPLTVTSAQKNPTAFYLCASSIAGSLNTEAFFGQGTRLTVV.

The chain links TRBV6-1 to TRBJ1-1; D not certain. V shed 6 bases and J shed 4 bases, with 15 bases lying between them. Germline loops: CDR1 MNHNS, CDR2 SASEGT. This CDR3 is 14 amino acids long. In nucleotides, the CDR3 is TGTGCCAGCAGCCAAGAGAGACGGCCCACTGAAGCTTTCTTT. This translates into CASSQERRPTEAFF.

The gene calls are TRBV6-1 and TRBJ2-2; D unclear. This CDR3 is 12 amino acids long. The V gene lost 6 bases and the J gene lost 4 bases, with 6 bases spanning the gap. Germline-derived CDR1 and CDR2 are MNHNS and SASEGT. CDR3 nucleotide sequence: TGTGCCAGCAGGTCGGGCACCGGGGAGCTGTTTTTT. It encodes CASRSGTGELFF.

This clonotype was found many times. V and J are TRBV29-1 and TRBJ2-5; TRBD1 might be the D (5 bases). The CDR3 consists of 13 residues. Trimming shortened V by 3 bases and J by 0 bases, and 8 bases separated the two germline ends. Germline CDR1 reads SQVTM; CDR2 reads ANQGSEA. In DNA form, the CDR3 reads TGCAGCGTTGAGCAGGGATACCAAGAGACCCAGTACTTC. Protein: CSVEQGYQETQYF.

This sequence joins TRBV11-2 and TRBJ1-1; no definite D call. The CDR3 spans 13 residues. CDR1 and CDR2 from the germline V gene are SGHAT and FQNNGV. The germline V and J ends were trimmed by 5 bases and 7 bases, with 14 bases remaining between them. CDR3 sequence: CASSHRADVEAFF. The CDR3 DNA sequence: TGTGCCAGCAGCCATCGCGCAGATGTTGAAGCTTTCTTT.

Only a few counts were recorded for this clonotype. The J gene is TRBJ2-7, the V gene TRBV12-3 or TRBV12-4; 9 bases fit TRBD1. V trimming: 6 bases; J trimming: 2 bases; junction bases outside the gene matches: 17. The CDR3 totals 18 residues. CDR3 in amino acids: CASSYHRGPGPIPYEQYF. CDR3 DNA: TGTGCCAGCAGCTACCACAGGGGGCCGGGACCCATACCCTACGAGCAGTACTTC.

This clonotype was recorded at least ten times. The chain links TRBV6-1 to TRBJ1-1, with D possibly TRBD1 on 5 matching bases. The V end was cut by 3 bases, the J end by 4 bases, with 18 bases between. The CDR3 runs to 16 residues. Germline CDR1 MNHNS, CDR2 SASEGT. In DNA form, the CDR3 reads TGTGCCAGCAGTGATTCGGAACAGGTTCGGAGCACTGAAGCTTTCTTT. This sequence encodes CASSDSEQVRSTEAFF.

This clonotype came up many times. The chain recombines TRBV28 with TRBJ2-5; no clear D. Trimming took off 2 bases at V and 2 bases at J, with 12 bases between the two ends. Germline loops: CDR1 MDHEN, CDR2 SYDVKM. The CDR3 loop spans 15 amino acids. Written as DNA, the CDR3 is TGTGCCAGCAGTTTAGGGGTAGGGTCACAAGAGACCCAGTACTTC. It translates to CASSLGVGSQETQYF. The full variable domain, with the rest looked up from reference TRBV28 and TRBJ2-5, is DVKVTQSSRYLVKRTGEKVFLECVQDMDHENMFWYRQDPGLGLRLIYFSYDVKMKEKGDIPEGYSVSREKKERFSLILESASTNQTSMYLCASSLGVGSQETQYFGPGTRLLVL.

This clonotype was recorded many times. The V and J genes are TRBV28 and TRBJ2-7; 10 positions agree with TRBD1. V shed 6 bases, J shed 5 bases, and the junction held 16 bases outside the gene matches. CDR3 length: 17 amino acids. CDR1 is MDHEN and CDR2 is SYDVKM in the germline V gene. The CDR3 nucleotides read TGTGCCAGCAGAGAGATACCGGGACAGGGGAAGGGAGACGAGCAGTACTTC. Its protein is CASREIPGQGKGDEQYF.

This clonotype appeared a few times. The rearrangement links TRBV6-2 or TRBV6-3 to TRBJ2-7; D is ambiguous. Trimming removed 2 bases from V and 4 bases from J, with 6 bases in between. Germline V CDR1 and CDR2: MNHEY, SVGEGT. This CDR3 region has 12 residues. The CDR3 DNA follows: TGTGCCAGCAGTTACGTAAATTACGAGCAGTACTTC. Its translation: CASSYVNYEQYF.

J is TRBJ2-7 and V is TRBV6-2 or TRBV6-3; D gene unclear. V dropped 8 bases and J dropped 6 bases, with 11 bases sitting between them. Germline CDR1 is MNHEY and CDR2 is SVGEGT. This CDR3 is built from 11 residues. This CDR3 is CASCDEVEQYF. The CDR3 DNA sequence: TGTGCCAGCTGCGATGAGGTCGAGCAGTACTTC.

The sample holds many counts of this clonotype. CDR3 DNA sequence: TGTGCCAGCAGTTCCTCGGGGCCCCAAGAGACCCAGTACTTC. Encoded protein: CASSSSGPQETQYF. The rearrangement joins TRBV6-2 or TRBV6-3 to TRBJ2-5; D might be TRBD1 or TRBD2, each matching 5 bases. The CDR3 contains 14 residues. Germline CDR1 and CDR2: MNHEY and SVGEGT. V lost 4 bases, J lost 1 base, and 10 bases lay in between.

The genes are TRBV7-2 and TRBJ1-6; tentatively, D is TRBD1 (5 bases). The ends were cut back, 5 bases at V and 10 bases at J, with 21 bases in the middle. The CDR3 spans 16 residues. The germline CDR1 and CDR2 sequences are SGHTA and FQGNSA. CDR3 amino acids: CASSLLGVGDGSPLHF. The CDR3 nucleotides are TGTGCCAGCAGCCTATTAGGGGTAGGGGACGGCTCACCCCTCCACTTT.

This clonotype is a singleton in its sample. This chain uses TRBV12-3 or TRBV12-4 with TRBJ1-6, with 7 bases fitting TRBD1. V dropped 5 bases and J dropped 7; count of bases not matched to a gene: 5. CDR3 size: 14 residues. The CDR3 DNA reads TGTGCCAGCAGTCTAGGGGACAGAAATTCACCCCTCCACTTT. As protein: CASSLGDRNSPLHF.

This clonotype occurred many times. V gene TRBV6-1 combines with J gene TRBJ1-5; 9 bases match TRBD1. Germline loops: CDR1 MNHNS, CDR2 SASEGT. The V segment lost 4 bases and the J segment 5 bases; nucleotides outside the gene matches: 6. This CDR3 is 15 amino acids long. This chain's CDR3 is CASSATTGGHQPQHF. The CDR3 DNA reads TGTGCCAGCAGTGCAACGACAGGGGGGCATCAGCCCCAGCATTTT.

This clonotype showed up many times. J is TRBJ1-6 and V is TRBV9; D possibly corresponds to TRBD1 (6 bases). The CDR3 is 14 amino acids. Germline CDR1 SGDLS, CDR2 YYNGEE. The V end lost 3 bases, the J end lost 6 bases, and 10 bases lay between the germline ends. For the CDR3, the DNA is TGTGCCAGCAGCGAGACAGGCCTTAATTCACCCCTCCACTTT. Its protein product is CASSETGLNSPLHF.

The rearrangement uses TRBV12-3 or TRBV12-4 and TRBJ1-6; D may be TRBD1 (6 bases). This CDR3 is 15 amino acids long. Trimming took 7 bases from V and 10 from J, leaving 20 bases between them. Here the CDR3 DNA reads TGTGCCAGCAATCTGCAATCCGGGGGGCCATCACCCCTCCACTTT. Protein: CASNLQSGGPSPLHF.

The V call is TRBV12-5, the J call TRBJ2-5; 9 nucleotides align to TRBD1. With 7 bases clipped from V and 3 bases from J, the junction kept 6 bases outside the gene matches. This CDR3 contains 14 residues. The germline V gene encodes CDR1 LGHNT and CDR2 FRNRAP. The CDR3 coding sequence is TGTGCTAGTGCCCCAACAGGGGGCAAAGAGACCCAGTACTTC. Encoded protein: CASAPTGGKETQYF. Combining the CDR3 with reference TRBV12-5 and TRBJ2-5 gives the whole variable domain DARVTQTPRHKVTEMGQEVTMRCQPILGHNTVFWYRQTMMQGLELLAYFRNRAPLDDSGMPKDRFSAEMPDATLATLKIQPSEPRDSAVYFCASAPTGGKETQYFGPGTRLLVL.